One sample yielded the 14 T cell receptor beta chains listed below, sequenced in a study of OX40 agonist ivuxolimab in advanced cancers. The library relied on the immunoSEQ multiplex PCR assay. TCRdb limited this immuneACCESS table to in-frame rearrangements with V and J called. A share of clones is missing; checked studies link under half to unresolved V genes, and the rest is unexplained. This sample holds about 73,000 clones; about 90% were observed only once. The ten largest make up more than 0.4% of the sample. The sequenced sample was CD4+ or CD8+ T cells sorted from blood, obtained in a trial of the OX40 agonist ivuxolimab. These receptor sequences come from an adult with an advanced solid tumor such as melanoma, head and neck, liver or kidney cancer.

V gene TRBV6-1 combines with J gene TRBJ1-1, with 7 nucleotides matching TRBD1. After removal of 4 bases from V and 10 bases from J, the junction contained 9 bases not matched to a gene. The germline V gene has CDR1 MNHNS and CDR2 SASEGT. This CDR3 is 13 amino acids long. This CDR3 is CASSGDRALGAFF. DNA of the CDR3: TGTGCCAGCAGTGGAGACAGGGCCCTCGGAGCTTTCTTT.

The chain has TRBV19 and TRBJ2-2; D unclear. CDR1 LNHDA and CDR2 SQIVND come from the germline V gene (reference sequence). V lost 7 bases and J lost 5, with 14 bases in between. The CDR3 covers 14 residues. CDR3 nucleotide sequence: TGTGCCAGTAACACCCCGGGCGGTACCGGGGAGCTGTTTTTT. It codes for CASNTPGGTGELFF. The whole variable domain, filled in from reference TRBV19 and TRBJ2-2, reads DGGITQSPKYLFRKEGQNVTLSCEQNLNHDAMYWYRQDPGQGLRLIYYSQIVNDFQKGDIAEGYSVSREKKESFPLTVTSAQKNPTAFYLCASNTPGGTGELFFGEGSRLTVL.

The gene calls are TRBV19 and TRBJ2-3; 11 positions match TRBD2. Germline V lookup: CDR1 LNHDA, CDR2 SQIVND (reference sequence). This CDR3 has 17 residues. V lost 7 bases, J lost 0 bases, and 9 bases stayed unmatched. The DNA for the CDR3 is TGTGCCAGTAAGAACCTAGCGGGGGGCTCTAGCACAGATACGCAGTATTTT. Protein: CASKNLAGGSSTDTQYF.

The rearrangement joins TRBV15 to TRBJ1-2; D unclear. CDR1 LNHNV and CDR2 YYDKDF come from the germline V gene (reference sequence). V was clipped by 0 bases and J by 3 bases, with 8 bases between them. The CDR3 is 14 residues long. The CDR3 loop is CATSRDEGDYGYTF. CDR3 coding DNA: TGTGCCACCAGCAGAGATGAGGGCGACTATGGCTACACCTTC.

This chain uses TRBV10-3 with TRBJ2-7; D remains unclear. The V gene lost 5 bases and the J gene lost 4 bases, with 6 bases spanning the gap. The CDR3 is 11 residues long. Germline loops: CDR1 ENHRY, CDR2 SYGVKD. CDR3 loop: CAISQRYEQYF. DNA of the CDR3: TGTGCCATCAGTCAGAGATACGAGCAGTACTTC.

The chain has TRBV18 and TRBJ2-7, with 10 bases lining up with TRBD2. Germline CDR1 and CDR2: KGHSH and LQKENI. With V trimmed by 4 bases and J by 4 bases, 10 bases remained unmatched. This CDR3 has 16 amino acids. CDR3 in DNA: TGTGCCAGCTCACGCCTAGCGGGAGCTATAGGATACGAGCAGTACTTC. The encoded protein is CASSRLAGAIGYEQYF.

V usage is TRBV13 and J usage is TRBJ2-1; D ambiguous. The CDR3 spans 14 residues. The germline gives CDR1 PRHDT, CDR2 FYEKMQ (reference sequence). V lost 0 bases, J lost 3 bases, and 6 bases lay in between. Here the CDR3 DNA reads TGTGCCAGCAGCTTAGGCTCCGGCTACAATGAGCAGTTCTTC. Amino acids: CASSLGSGYNEQFF.

The chain joins TRBV5-1 to TRBJ1-2; 11 nucleotides align to TRBD1. Germline CDR1 is SGHRS and CDR2 is YFSETQ. Trimming cost V 3 bases and J 7 bases; bases outside gene matches: 5. The CDR3 is 14 amino acids. CDR3 protein: CASSSGQGVVGYTF. CDR3 DNA sequence: TGCGCCAGCAGCTCGGGACAGGGGGTAGTTGGCTACACCTTC.

The chain has TRBV7-6 and TRBJ2-7; 8 bases agree with TRBD1. The CDR3 loop spans 14 amino acids. Germline CDR1 and CDR2: SGHVS and FNYEAQ. V lost 3 bases, J lost 2 bases, and 3 bases stayed unmatched. CDR3 region: CASSLRQGPYEQYF. DNA for the CDR3: TGTGCCAGCAGCTTGCGACAGGGGCCCTACGAGCAGTACTTC. The variable domain in full, with the rest retrieved from reference TRBV7-6 and TRBJ2-7, is GAGVSQSPRYKVTKRGQDVALRCDPISGHVSLYWYRQALGQGPEFLTYFNYEAQQDKSGLPNDRFSAERPEGSISTLTIQRTEQRDSAMYRCASSLRQGPYEQYFGPGTRLTVT.

The V gene is TRBV2, the J gene TRBJ2-5; D ambiguous. The CDR3 sequence is 14 residues long. Germline loops: CDR1 SNHLY, CDR2 FYNNEI. Trimming pared 5 bases from V and 1 base from J, leaving 11 bases between. The DNA for the CDR3 is TGTGCCAGCAGTCGTCGGACGGTCCAAGAGACCCAGTACTTC. This translates into CASSRRTVQETQYF.

The J gene is TRBJ2-5, the V gene TRBV5-4; unclear D gene. V lost 0 bases, J lost 2 bases, and 5 bases lay in between. Germline V gives CDR1 SGHNT, CDR2 YYREEE (reference sequence). The CDR3 is 13 residues long. The CDR3 DNA is TGTGCCAGCAGCTTGGGTCAACAAGAGACCCAGTACTTC. Its translation is CASSLGQQETQYF.

The CDR3 loop reads CASSLYSYGYTF. In DNA, the CDR3 is TGTGCCAGCAGCTTATACAGCTATGGCTACACCTTC. This chain uses TRBV7-9 with TRBJ1-2; D gene unclear. Trimming shortened V by 2 bases and J by 4 bases, and 5 bases separated the two germline ends. Germline V CDR1 and CDR2: SEHNR, FQNEAQ (reference sequence). CDR3 length equals 12 residues.

The rearrangement links TRBV18 to TRBJ1-1; unclear D gene. With 2 bases removed from V and 2 bases from J, the gap between germline ends came to 6 bases. Germline CDR1 reads KGHSH; CDR2 reads LQKENI. The CDR3 consists of 13 residues. The DNA for the CDR3 is TGTGCCAGCTCACCAAACAAAAACACTGAAGCTTTCTTT. The encoded protein is CASSPNKNTEAFF.

This clone turned up a few times. The chain joins TRBV2 to TRBJ2-5; D is uncertain. Per the germline V gene, CDR1 is SNHLY and CDR2 is FYNNEI. Trimming took off 7 bases at V and 4 bases at J, with 13 bases between the two ends. The length of the CDR3 is 13 residues. CDR3 protein: CASINDLGETQYF. CDR3 DNA: TGTGCCAGCATTAATGATCTGGGAGAGACCCAGTACTTC.